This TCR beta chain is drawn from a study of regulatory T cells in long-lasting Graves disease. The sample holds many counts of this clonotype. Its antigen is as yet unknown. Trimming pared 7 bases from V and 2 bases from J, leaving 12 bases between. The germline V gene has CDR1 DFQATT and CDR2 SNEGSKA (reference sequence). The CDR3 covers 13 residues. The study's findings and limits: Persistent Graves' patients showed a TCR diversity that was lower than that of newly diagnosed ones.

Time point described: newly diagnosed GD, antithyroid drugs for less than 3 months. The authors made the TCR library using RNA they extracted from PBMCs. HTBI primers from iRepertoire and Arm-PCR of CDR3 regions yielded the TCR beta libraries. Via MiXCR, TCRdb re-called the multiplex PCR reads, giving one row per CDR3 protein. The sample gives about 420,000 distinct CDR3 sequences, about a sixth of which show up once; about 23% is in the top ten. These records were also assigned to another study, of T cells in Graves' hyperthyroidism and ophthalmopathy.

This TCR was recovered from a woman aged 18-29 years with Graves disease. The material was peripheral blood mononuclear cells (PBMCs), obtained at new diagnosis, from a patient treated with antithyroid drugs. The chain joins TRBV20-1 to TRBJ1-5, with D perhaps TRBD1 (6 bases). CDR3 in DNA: TGCAGTGTTGCACAGGGCGGCAATCAGCCCCAGCATTTT. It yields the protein CSVAQGGNQPQHF.